This T cell receptor beta chain was recorded in a study of blood T cell repertoires in COVID-19. About the study: In each case, the material was cDNA or gDNA derived from T cells, B-cell-depleted T cells, or PBMCs.

How the authors handled the data: Cell counts per sample came from amplifying reference gene primers. Assay used: immunoSEQ multiplex PCR; TCRdb lists only in-frame clones, some missing. The V and J calls and clone size come from that table; D and trimming were worked out from the DNA. The sample lists fewer than 400,000 clones; around 83% were seen once. The specimen sequenced was peripheral blood. This receptor was taken from a man aged 25 to 45 with active or convalescent COVID-19.

Here the CDR3 reads CASRRQGVGGGGYTF. The CDR3 bases are TGTGCCAGCAGACGCCAGGGGGTCGGGGGGGGCGGCTACACCTTC. The gene calls are TRBV6-5 and TRBJ1-2, with 7 bases fitting TRBD1. V shed 6 bases and J 8 bases; nucleotides not matched to a gene: 15. CDR1 is MNHEY, CDR2 SVGAGI, per germline. This CDR3 comprises 15 residues.